This T cell receptor beta chain was recovered during a study of blood T cells in healthy people across ages. Study overall: Template switching retrieved approximately one barcoded beta molecule for each two T cells. General study findings and limits: Naive and antigen-experienced cells were not separated, limiting conclusive comparison.

This clonotype was detected a few times. The target antigen is unknown. Per sample, at least 5 micrograms of total RNA were extracted. Germline V gene lookup returns CDR1 MNHEY and CDR2 SMNVEV (reference sequence). The CDR3 is 15 residues long. The J segment lost 4 bases and the V segment lost 6 bases, leaving 7 bases of the junction unmatched. Alongside a J-beta primer mix, a sample-barcoded 5' primer served in a second PCR lasting about 7 to 11 cycles. Samples each returned at least 2.5 million CDR3-containing paired-end reads. TCRdb re-called the 5' RACE reads with MiXCR, one entry per CDR3 protein. The profile shows around 2 million distinct CDR3 sequences, about two fifths of them singletons.

The specimen was blood. The receptor comes from a human donor in good health. The V call is TRBV27, the J call TRBJ2-5; 11 bases match TRBD1. CDR3 in DNA: TGTGCCAGCAGCCCAATAGGACAGGGGGCAGAGACCCAGTACTTC. Protein sequence: CASSPIGQGAETQYF.